Below are 32 T cell receptor beta chains sequenced from a single sample in a study of Graves' ophthalmopathy and Graves' hyperthyroidism. The TCR beta CDR3 regions underwent amplification from RNA transcripts. HTBI-primed RT-PCR formed the first round, and a multiplex PCR formed the second. Each CDR3 protein is one row after TCRdb ran MiXCR on the multiplex PCR reads. The sample carries hundreds of thousands of distinct CDR3 sequences, 13% to 15% recorded once. The specimen sequenced was blood. The receptor source for this set is a woman in her 30s with Graves' ophthalmopathy.

At least ten counts were recorded for this clonotype. The chain uses TRBV19 and TRBJ1-5; TRBD1 agrees at 8 bases. Unmatched junction bases numbered 9, after V lost 5 bases and J lost 0 bases. CDR1 is LNHDA and CDR2 is SQIVND in the germline V gene (reference sequence). The CDR3 has 17 residues. CDR3 region: CASSVGQGGNSNQPQHF. In DNA form, the CDR3 reads TGTGCCAGTAGTGTAGGACAGGGCGGGAATAGCAATCAGCCCCAGCATTTT.

This clonotype was detected many times. J is TRBJ2-5 and V is TRBV2, with D maybe TRBD1 (7 bases). Deletions cut 6 bases from V and 4 bases from J, with 15 bases between. The CDR3 extends over 14 amino acids. Germline V CDR1 and CDR2: SNHLY, FYNNEI. This CDR3 is CASRGGTARETQYF. CDR3 bases: TGTGCCAGCAGAGGGGGGACAGCCCGAGAGACCCAGTACTTC.

The chain combines TRBV5-8 with TRBJ1-5, with 10 bases identical to TRBD1. Trimming at V came to 2 bases and at J to 5 bases, leaving 4 bases not matched to a gene. Germline-derived CDR1 and CDR2 are SGHTS and YDEGEE. This CDR3 region has 15 residues. The CDR3 coding sequence is TGTGCCAGCAGCTTAGGGACAGGGGTGTATCAGCCCCAGCATTTT. This sequence encodes CASSLGTGVYQPQHF.

This clonotype was detected many times. The J gene is TRBJ1-2, the V gene TRBV12-3 or TRBV12-4; 8 bases line up with TRBD1. The CDR3 is 14 amino acids. V was clipped by 5 bases and J by 4 bases; unmatched bases: 6. The CDR3 coding sequence is TGTGCCAGCAGTGACAGGGGAACCGTCTATGGCTACACCTTC. It encodes CASSDRGTVYGYTF.

This clonotype was seen repeatedly, ten times or more. This chain links TRBV27 with TRBJ1-1; D not resolved. The germline V gene encodes CDR1 MNHEY and CDR2 SMNVEV (reference sequence). V was cut by 10 bases and J by 3 bases, with 24 bases left in between. CDR3 length: 16 residues. Here the CDR3 DNA reads TGTGCCACGGGTAGGAATCCTTCCCGGGTAGACACTGAAGCTTTCTTT. It codes for CATGRNPSRVDTEAFF.

This clonotype was seen more than once but under ten times. The chain links TRBV2 to TRBJ1-2; D gene unclear. The V gene's germline CDR1 is SNHLY and CDR2 FYNNEI. The V end lost 11 bases, the J end lost 13 bases, and 20 bases lay between the germline ends. The CDR3 has 11 amino acids. The CDR3 protein is CASHGDGLGTF. The CDR3 region has the DNA TGTGCCTCACACGGGGATGGGCTCGGCACCTTC.

This clonotype occurred many times. The rearrangement joins TRBV2 to TRBJ2-6; 7 positions match TRBD1. J lost 0 bases, V lost 4 bases, and 0 bases had no gene match. CDR1 SNHLY and CDR2 FYNNEI come from the germline V gene. The CDR3 has 15 residues. CDR3 amino acids: CASSGDSSGANVLTF. CDR3 sequence (DNA): TGTGCCAGCAGTGGGGACAGCTCTGGGGCCAACGTCCTGACTTTC.

This clonotype was detected only a few times. In nucleotides, the CDR3 is TGTGCCAGCAGCGTACTGGCCAGCCCTTCTGGAAACACCATATATTTT. This sequence encodes CASSVLASPSGNTIYF. The chain has TRBV9 and TRBJ1-3; D gene uncertain. Trimming removed 1 base at V and 1 base at J, with 12 bases between. Germline V gene sequence: CDR1 SGDLS, CDR2 YYNGEE. The CDR3 has 16 amino acids.

This clonotype has a count of ten or more. CDR3 loop: CASIQQGYAEAFF. Written as DNA, the CDR3 is TGTGCCAGCATCCAACAGGGGTACGCTGAAGCTTTCTTT. The chain recombines TRBV6-2 or TRBV6-3 with TRBJ1-1; 7 nucleotides line up with TRBD1. Germline V gene data show CDR1 as MNHEY and CDR2 as SVGEGT. The V gene end was trimmed by 7 bases and the J gene end by 6 bases; junction bases not matched to a gene: 8. This CDR3 comprises 13 residues.

This clonotype has at least ten counts. J is TRBJ1-2 and V is TRBV12-3 or TRBV12-4; TRBD1 matches 8 bases. CDR3 size: 14 residues. After removal of 0 bases from V and 4 bases from J, the junction contained 1 base not matched to a gene. The CDR3 loop reads CASSLAGTGYGYTF. CDR3 sequence (DNA): TGTGCCAGCAGTTTAGCCGGGACAGGCTATGGCTACACCTTC.

This clonotype was detected many times. The V call is TRBV6-1, the J call TRBJ1-5; D gene unclear. Germline V gene data show CDR1 as MNHNS and CDR2 as SASEGT. CDR3 size: 14 residues. V was trimmed by 3 bases and J by 7 bases, leaving 13 bases between them. CDR3 in amino acids: CASSEDGLAQPQHF. CDR3 bases: TGTGCCAGCAGTGAGGACGGATTAGCACAGCCCCAGCATTTT.

This clonotype was seen many times. The J gene is TRBJ2-7, the V gene TRBV10-2; D is possibly TRBD2 (6 bases). Germline loops: CDR1 WSHSY, CDR2 SAAADI. This CDR3 contains 17 residues. With 1 base removed from V and 4 bases from J, the gap between germline ends came to 20 bases. CDR3 in amino acids: CASSELTSYSGLYEQYF. The DNA of the CDR3 is TGCGCCAGCAGTGAGTTAACCAGTTATTCGGGACTTTACGAGCAGTACTTC.

This clonotype was recorded many times. CDR3 amino acids: CASRGTGPGNTIYF. DNA of the CDR3: TGTGCCAGCAGGGGCACAGGGCCTGGAAACACCATATATTTT. The chain links TRBV6-5 to TRBJ1-3, with D possibly being TRBD1 (6 bases). Looked up from germline, CDR1 is MNHEY and CDR2 is SVGAGI. The CDR3 consists of 14 residues. Trimming cost V 6 bases and J 2 bases, with 11 bases left between them.

The genes are TRBV28 and TRBJ2-7; 8 bases are shared with TRBD2. The CDR3 is made up of 15 amino acids. V gave up 5 bases and J gave up 6 bases; unmatched junction bases: 12. In germline, CDR1 is MDHEN, CDR2 SYDVKM. Here the CDR3 DNA reads TGTGCCAGCAGTCCCCTAGAGACTAGCGTTGCCGAGCAGTACTTC. Its translation is CASSPLETSVAEQYF.

This clonotype was detected many times. The genes are TRBV11-2 and TRBJ2-7; possibly TRBD2 for D (6 bases). Between the trimmed V and J ends, which lost 4 bases and 6 bases, there was a span of 16 bases. The CDR3 has 14 amino acids. Germline-derived CDR1 and CDR2 are SGHAT and FQNNGV. CDR3 nucleotide sequence: TGTGCCAGCAGCTACTTACGTAGCGGCGCCGAGCAGTACTTC. Translation: CASSYLRSGAEQYF.

The table lists this clonotype with a few counts. The CDR3 region is CASSAKGYTF. The CDR3 nucleotides read TGTGCCAGCAGTGCCAAGGGCTACACCTTC. The chain recombines TRBV28 with TRBJ1-2; unclear D gene. This CDR3 contains 10 residues. Germline CDR1 is MDHEN and CDR2 is SYDVKM. Trimming stripped 5 bases from V and 8 bases from J, with 6 bases between.

The rearrangement uses TRBV7-2 and TRBJ2-4, with TRBD1 as a possible D gene (5 bases). Germline lookup yields CDR1 SGHTA and CDR2 FQGNSA. This CDR3 has 15 residues. The germline V and J ends were trimmed by 3 bases and 0 bases, with 9 bases remaining between them. The CDR3 protein is CASSFSDKAKNIQYF. CDR3 DNA: TGTGCCAGCAGCTTTTCGGACAAAGCCAAAAACATTCAGTACTTC.

Ten or more counts support this clonotype. The V and J genes are TRBV15 and TRBJ1-1; D possibly corresponds to TRBD1 (6 bases). V dropped 5 bases and J dropped 1 base, with 17 bases sitting between them. Germline CDR1 is LNHNV and CDR2 is YYDKDF (reference sequence). The CDR3 loop spans 16 amino acids. The DNA of the CDR3 is TGTGCCACCAGCCCACCCACAGGGAGAGAGAACACTGAAGCTTTCTTT. Encoded protein: CATSPPTGRENTEAFF. Based on the CDR3 plus reference TRBV15 and TRBJ1-1, the full variable domain is DAMVIQNPRYQVTQFGKPVTLSCSQTLNHNVMYWYQQKSSQAPKLLFHYYDKDFNNEADTPDNFQSRRPNTSFCFLDIRSPGLGDTAMYLCATSPPTGRENTEAFFGQGTRLTVV.

In this sample, this clonotype turned up many times. The V and J genes are TRBV12-3 or TRBV12-4 and TRBJ1-1; D is undetermined. The CDR3 has 13 amino acids. V dropped 2 bases and J dropped 6 bases, with 10 bases sitting between them. Here the CDR3 DNA reads TGTGCCAGCAGTTTATTCCTGGGCCCTGAAGCTTTCTTT. It yields the protein CASSLFLGPEAFF.

This rearrangement joins TRBV12-3 or TRBV12-4 to TRBJ2-2, with 9 bases lining up with TRBD1. The length of the CDR3 is 15 residues. The J segment lost 6 bases and the V segment lost 5 bases, leaving 7 bases of the junction unmatched. CDR3 in DNA: TGTGCCAGCAGTATCCGGGACAGGGATGCCGGGGAGCTGTTTTTT. This translates into CASSIRDRDAGELFF.

At least ten counts were recorded for this clonotype. CDR3 coding DNA: TGCAGTGCGGAGGGGTCTTTATCCTACGAGCAGTACTTC. This sequence encodes CSAEGSLSYEQYF. V gene TRBV20-1 combines with J gene TRBJ2-7; D may be TRBD2 (6 bases). Trimming shortened V by 6 bases and J by 1 base, and 13 bases separated the two germline ends. There are 13 residues in the CDR3. Germline lookup yields CDR1 DFQATT and CDR2 SNEGSKA (reference sequence).

The chain joins TRBV6-1 to TRBJ2-7; the match to TRBD1 covers 10 bases. Trimming at V came to 4 bases and at J to 1 base, leaving 4 bases not matched to a gene. CDR3 length: 15 residues. Germline lookup yields CDR1 MNHNS and CDR2 SASEGT. The CDR3 DNA reads as TGTGCCAGCAGTGCGGGGACAGGGGAATCCTACGAGCAGTACTTC. Residues: CASSAGTGESYEQYF.

This clonotype was observed many times. The chain carries TRBV12-3 or TRBV12-4 and TRBJ2-5; D gene ambiguous. Between the trimmed V and J ends, which lost 7 bases and 5 bases, there was a span of 14 bases. This CDR3 is 13 amino acids long. CDR3 sequence reads: CASIPSPGETQYF. In nucleotides, the CDR3 is TGTGCCAGCATCCCAAGCCCCGGGGAGACCCAGTACTTC.

This clonotype occurred many times. This chain uses TRBV10-3 with TRBJ1-6; 10 bases agree with TRBD1. The length of the CDR3 is 14 residues. Germline V CDR1 and CDR2: ENHRY, SYGVKD. The trim removed 6 bases at V and 9 bases at J, leaving 5 bases unmatched. In DNA, the CDR3 is TGTGCCATCAGATCGGACAGGGGGGCTTCACCCCTCCACTTT. This translates into CAIRSDRGASPLHF.

The V gene is TRBV12-3 or TRBV12-4, the J gene TRBJ1-6; a weak D match, TRBD1 (5 bases). The CDR3 contains 15 residues. Trimming pared 0 bases from V and 5 bases from J, leaving 8 bases between. CDR3 protein: CASSLAGQNNSPLHF. The CDR3 bases are TGTGCCAGCAGTTTAGCGGGGCAGAATAATTCACCCCTCCACTTT.

This clonotype was counted only a few times. The chain is built from TRBV4-1 and TRBJ1-1; weak D call: TRBD1 (6 bases). Germline lookup yields CDR1 MGHRA and CDR2 YSYEKL. Trimming stripped 1 base from V and 3 bases from J, with 9 bases between. The CDR3 covers 14 residues. The CDR3 DNA reads TGCGCCAGCAGCCAAGGGGGGGCCGACACTGAAGCTTTCTTT. Amino acids: CASSQGGADTEAFF.

This clonotype has a handful of counts. The V gene is TRBV20-1, the J gene TRBJ2-5; possibly TRBD2 for D (6 bases). Between the trimmed V and J ends, which lost 5 bases and 5 bases, there was a span of 18 bases. This CDR3 has 14 amino acids. Germline lookup yields CDR1 DFQATT and CDR2 SNEGSKA (reference sequence). The chain's CDR3 is CSAGIWDSRETQYF. The CDR3 DNA reads as TGCAGTGCTGGGATTTGGGACTCGCGGGAGACCCAGTACTTC.

Many counts were recorded for this clonotype. The chain recombines TRBV20-1 with TRBJ1-1, with D possibly TRBD1 on 5 matching bases. The CDR3 is 12 amino acids. Germline-derived CDR1 and CDR2 are DFQATT and SNEGSKA (reference sequence). The V end lost 5 bases, the J end lost 6 bases, and 13 bases lay between the germline ends. The CDR3 here is CSAPRVGAEAFF. CDR3 nucleotides: TGCAGTGCTCCCAGGGTTGGGGCTGAAGCTTTCTTT.

This chain joins TRBV27 and TRBJ1-1; no reliable D call. Germline V gene sequence: CDR1 MNHEY, CDR2 SMNVEV (reference sequence). The CDR3 length is 13 residues. Trimming left V 5 bases short and J 4 bases short, with 11 bases between. The CDR3 coding sequence is TGTGCCAGCAGTCCCCCCGACACCACTGAAGCTTTCTTT. It is translated as CASSPPDTTEAFF.

This sequence joins TRBV3-1 and TRBJ1-6; D perhaps matches TRBD1 (5 bases). Trimming shortened V by 6 bases and J by 6 bases, and 15 bases separated the two germline ends. The CDR3 loop spans 15 amino acids. In germline, CDR1 is LGHDT, CDR2 YNNKEL (reference sequence). CDR3 sequence (DNA): TGTGCCAGCAGTTCCACGGGACCAACTAATTCACCCCTCCACTTT. Translating it yields CASSSTGPTNSPLHF.

This clonotype came up a few times. This sequence joins TRBV18 and TRBJ1-5; TRBD1 matches at 8 bases. Germline CDR1 KGHSH, CDR2 LQKENI. Trimming at V came to 9 bases and at J to 6 bases, leaving 7 bases not matched to a gene. The CDR3 has 13 residues. CDR3 nucleotides: TGTGCCAGTTCGGGACAGGTCGGTCAGCCCCAGCATTTT. This sequence encodes CASSGQVGQPQHF.

This clonotype was observed many times. The chain recombines TRBV12-3 or TRBV12-4 with TRBJ2-2; no firm D call. There are 13 residues in the CDR3. The CDR3 protein is CALLIANTGELFF. The CDR3 region has the DNA TGTGCACTTCTGATAGCGAACACCGGGGAGCTGTTTTTT.